This TCR beta chain was recorded in a study of blood T cell repertoires in COVID-19. Study-wide background: Italy, Spain and the United States were the sources of the convalescent and acute COVID-19 samples. The cDNA or gDNA used as material had been derived from T cells, B-cell-depleted T cells, or PBMCs.

Germline CDR1 and CDR2: SGHTA and FQGNSA. V was pared by 5 bases and J by 5 bases, with 7 bases of the junction left unmatched. The CDR3 covers 14 residues. Under the authors' procedure: Quantification of nucleated cells was approximated via reference gene primer amplification. The method was immunoSEQ multiplex PCR; TCRdb's version includes in-frame clones alone and lacks a portion of them. The DNA was the basis for D and trimming; V, J and clone size are from that table. This sample yields around 180,000 clones, of which about 85% are seen a single time; 20% to 30% belongs to the top ten. Source material: peripheral blood. This TCR came from a man between 60 and 75 years old with acute or convalescent COVID-19. This chain links TRBV7-2 with TRBJ2-5; 8 bases map to TRBD1. CDR3 sequence reads: CASSRSGGSETQYF. The CDR3 DNA follows: TGTGCCAGCAGCCGTTCAGGGGGCTCGGAGACCCAGTACTTC.